This T cell receptor beta chain is from a study of cytomegalovirus exposure and HLA in healthy donors. Study-level background: Early released data comprised around 80 million unique TCRs from HLA-typed donors.

60 Vbeta and 13 Jbeta primers were used in PCR. Clones were sequenced by immunoSEQ multiplex PCR, and TCRdb holds only the in-frame ones, with some missing. The profile shows around 150,000 clones, approximately 80% of them singletons. The V gene's germline CDR1 is MNHEY and CDR2 SMNVEV (reference sequence). The CDR3 is made up of 17 amino acids. The V gene end was trimmed by 6 bases and the J gene end by 6 bases; junction bases not matched to a gene: 10. This clone was seen only a few times. Its target is unknown. Study-wide findings and caveats: Later analysis placed DRB1 highest and HLA-C lowest in TCR association rates, which differed by HLA locus. A further, later analysis showed that HLA-associated TCR beta chains (compared with equally common others) were more clonally expanded. Across all donors, roughly uniform sequencing depth was an assumption of the presence/absence analyses.

The sequence was obtained from a woman aged 40 to 50 in good health and CMV-seropositive. Source material: PBMCs. The chain has TRBV27 and TRBJ2-2; 13 bases match TRBD2. CDR3 region: CASRTGLAGVLAGELFF. The CDR3 DNA reads as TGTGCCAGCAGAACCGGACTAGCGGGAGTTCTCGCCGGGGAGCTGTTTTTT.